This T cell receptor (beta chain) comes out of a study of T cells after yellow fever vaccination. Study-level results: The secondary response showed a weaker magnitude and a faster peak, day 5 versus 15. Abundant clonotypes from the bulk population could get into FACS-sorted repertoires as contaminants.

In TCRdb, the 5' RACE reads were re-called with MiXCR into one record per CDR3 protein. There are a few hundred thousand distinct CDR3 sequences in the sample; 8.5% to 9% occur only once, and roughly 17% lies in the top ten. Comment on this clonotype: The antigen is not known.

The input for sequencing was PBMCs, taken on the day of the first yellow fever vaccination. This sequence originates from a man in his late teens or twenties who received the YFV17D yellow fever vaccine.

Here the CDR3 reads CASSLAIGTQYF. The DNA of the CDR3 is TGTGCCAGCAGCTTAGCGATAGGCACGCAGTATTTT. The rearrangement uses TRBV7-2 and TRBJ2-3, with no clear D. Germline CDR1 reads SGHTA; CDR2 reads FQGNSA. With 0 bases removed from V and 9 bases from J, the gap between germline ends came to 7 bases. CDR3 size: 12 residues.